The clone carrying this T cell receptor beta chain was seen more than once but under ten times. What it recognizes is unknown. Germline loops: CDR1 MGHRA, CDR2 YSYEKL. Between the trimmed V and J ends, which lost 1 base and 4 bases, there was a span of 13 bases. This CDR3 region has 16 residues. This entry is derived from a study of cytotoxic CD8 clonotypes in ibrutinib-treated CLL. General study findings and limits: An increase in clonality occurred at ibrutinib response, followed by a return toward baseline at progression.

Sequenced by immunoSEQ multiplex PCR; TCRdb stores in-frame clones only, minus some. The table shows about 92,000 clones, with roughly 80% occurring only once. The TCR sequence derives from a human donor with chronic lymphocytic leukemia. The material sequenced was PBMCs, taken after 24 months of ibrutinib treatment. This sequence joins TRBV4-1 and TRBJ1-4; D not certain. The CDR3 loop reads CASSQARRPDNEKLFF. CDR3 DNA sequence: TGCGCCAGCAGCCAAGCTAGACGGCCGGATAATGAAAAACTGTTTTTT.